Listed below are T cell receptor beta chains from one sample, sequenced in a study of shared clonotypes between healthy human individuals. Method: immunoSEQ multiplex PCR; TCRdb's copy keeps in-frame clones and lacks some. Of about 2.3 million clones in the sample, approximately 93% are singletons; the top ten hold about 0.41%. The sample consisted of naive CD4+ T cells from PBMCs. Source of these receptors: a man between 18 and 29 years old in good health. Some clones in this sample may be carry-over from other donors' samples. The CDR3 runs from the conserved cysteine through the conserved F or W. The D gene is left open where the match is weak. Expanded clones get a size class; other rows say once, few or many, or leave the size out.

. . TRBJ2-1 TRBV2 TGTGCCAGCAGAGAACAAACAGGGATCTTAGGCACTGAGCAGTTCTTC CASREQTGILGTEQFF
TRBD2 . TRBJ2-5 TRBV5-4 TGTGCCAGCAGCTTGGAACCAGGGACTAGCGGATACGGAGAGACCCAGTACTTC CASSLEPGTSGYGETQYF
. . TRBJ2-7 TRBV9 TGTGCCAGCAGCGTAGAGGGGGGGCCCTCCTACGAGCAGTACTTC CASSVEGGPSYEQYF
. . TRBJ1-2 TRBV9 TGTGCCAGCAGCGCCTCGGGTAGAGGTGGCTATGGCTACACCTTC CASSASGRGGYGYTF
. . TRBJ2-2 TRBV28 TGTGCCAGCAGTCAAGGGGCCCGGGGGACCGGGGAGCTGTTTTTT CASSQGARGTGELFF
. . TRBJ2-1 TRBV2 TGTGCCAGCAGTGCTATACTTGAGCAGTTCTTC CASSAILEQFF
. . TRBJ2-5 TRBV10-3 TGTGCCATCAGTGAGTCGGGCGAGACCCAGTACTTC CAISESGETQYF
TRBD2 once TRBJ2-2 TRBV6-6 TGTGCCAGCAGCTCTTTAGCGGGAGACGGAACCGGGGAGCTGTTTTTT CASSSLAGDGTGELFF
. . TRBJ2-1 TRBV7-9 TGTGCCAGCAGCACCCGACGGGGTGTGGGTTACAATGAGCAGTTCTTC CASSTRRGVGYNEQFF
. . TRBJ2-3 TRBV20-1 TGCAGTGCCCCGGATAGGGATACGCAGTATTTT CSAPDRDTQYF
. . TRBJ2-3 TRBV2 TGTGCCAGCACGGGCGTCACAGATACGCAGTATTTT CASTGVTDTQYF
. . TRBJ1-1 TRBV18 TGTGCCAGCTCACCTACAATGAACACTGAAGCTTTCTTT CASSPTMNTEAFF
. . TRBJ2-3 TRBV10-3 TGTGCCATCAGTGAAGGGAGCGGCGTCACAGATACGCAGTATTTT CAISEGSGVTDTQYF
. . TRBJ1-2 TRBV6-1 TGTGCCAGCCGCCCCCCGGGGGGGCATGGCTACACCTTC CASRPPGGHGYTF
. . TRBJ2-1 TRBV5-1 TGCGCCAGCAGCTCCGCCCCAGCTAGCTCCTACAATGAGCAGTTCTTC CASSSAPASSYNEQFF
. once TRBJ2-5 TRBV5-1 TGCGCCAGCAGCTGGGCCCCCGGGCGGTCTCAAGAGACCCAGTACTTC CASSWAPGRSQETQYF
. . TRBJ2-3 TRBV28 TGTGCCACCCCGGGTGCTAGCACAGATACGCAGTATTTT CATPGASTDTQYF
. once TRBJ1-2 TRBV5-4 TGTGCCAGCAGCCTCAACAGAGCCAACTATGGCTACACCTTC CASSLNRANYGYTF